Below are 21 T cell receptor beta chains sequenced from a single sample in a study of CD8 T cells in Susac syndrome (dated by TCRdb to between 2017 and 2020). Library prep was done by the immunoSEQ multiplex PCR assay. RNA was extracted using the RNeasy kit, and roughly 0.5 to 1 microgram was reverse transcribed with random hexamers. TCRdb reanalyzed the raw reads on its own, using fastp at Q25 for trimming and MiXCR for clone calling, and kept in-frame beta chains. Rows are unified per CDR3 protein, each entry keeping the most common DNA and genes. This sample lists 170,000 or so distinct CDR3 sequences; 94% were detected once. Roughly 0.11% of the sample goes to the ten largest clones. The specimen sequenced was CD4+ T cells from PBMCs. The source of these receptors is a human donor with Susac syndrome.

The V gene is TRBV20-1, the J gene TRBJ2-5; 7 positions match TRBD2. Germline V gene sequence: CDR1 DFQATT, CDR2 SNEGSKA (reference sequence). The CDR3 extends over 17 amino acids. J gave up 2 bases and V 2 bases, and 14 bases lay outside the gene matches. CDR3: CSARRYLGRGDQETQYF. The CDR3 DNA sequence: TGCAGTGCTAGACGTTATCTGGGCCGGGGGGATCAAGAGACCCAGTACTTC.

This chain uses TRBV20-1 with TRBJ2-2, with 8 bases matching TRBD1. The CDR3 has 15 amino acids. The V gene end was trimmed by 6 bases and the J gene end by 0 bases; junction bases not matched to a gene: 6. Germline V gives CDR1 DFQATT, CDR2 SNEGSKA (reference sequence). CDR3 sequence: CSARTGRANTGELFF. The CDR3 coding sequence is TGCAGTGCCCGGACAGGGCGGGCGAACACCGGGGAGCTGTTTTTT.

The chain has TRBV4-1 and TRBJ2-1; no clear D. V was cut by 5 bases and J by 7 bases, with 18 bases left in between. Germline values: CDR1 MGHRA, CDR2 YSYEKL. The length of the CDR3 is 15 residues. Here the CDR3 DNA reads TGCGCCAGCAGCAGAGGCATCCTCCGAGCAAATGAGCAGTTCTTC. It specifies CASSRGILRANEQFF.

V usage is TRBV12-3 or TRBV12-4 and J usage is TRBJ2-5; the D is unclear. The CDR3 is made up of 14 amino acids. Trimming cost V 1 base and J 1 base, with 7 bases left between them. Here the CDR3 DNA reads TGTGCCAGCAGTTTAGGGCACTTCCAAGAGACCCAGTACTTC. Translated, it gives CASSLGHFQETQYF.

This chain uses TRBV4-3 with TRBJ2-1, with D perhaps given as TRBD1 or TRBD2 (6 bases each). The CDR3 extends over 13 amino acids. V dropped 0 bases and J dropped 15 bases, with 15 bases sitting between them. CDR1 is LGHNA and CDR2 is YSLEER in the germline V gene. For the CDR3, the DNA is TGCGCCAGCAGCCAAGAAATCTTCGGGGGCGCGTTCTTC. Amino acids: CASSQEIFGGAFF.

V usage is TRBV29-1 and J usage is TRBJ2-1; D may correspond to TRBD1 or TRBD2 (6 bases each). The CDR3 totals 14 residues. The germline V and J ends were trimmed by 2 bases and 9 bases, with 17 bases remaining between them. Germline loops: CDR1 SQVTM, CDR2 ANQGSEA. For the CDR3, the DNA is TGCAGCGTTGAAAGCGCGACTAAGGGGGGTGAGCAGTTCTTC. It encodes CSVESATKGGEQFF.

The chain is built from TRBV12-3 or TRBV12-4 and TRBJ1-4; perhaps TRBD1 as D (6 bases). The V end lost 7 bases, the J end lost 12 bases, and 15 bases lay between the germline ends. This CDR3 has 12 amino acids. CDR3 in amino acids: CASTRTAAELFF. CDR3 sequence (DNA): TGTGCCAGCACCCGGACAGCTGCCGAACTGTTTTTT.

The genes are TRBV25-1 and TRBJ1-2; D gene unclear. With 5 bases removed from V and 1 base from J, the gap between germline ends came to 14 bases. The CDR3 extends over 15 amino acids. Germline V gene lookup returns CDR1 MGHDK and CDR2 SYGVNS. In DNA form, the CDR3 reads TGTGCCAGCAGTCGCGGTGGGAGCAGTAACTATGGCTACACCTTC. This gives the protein CASSRGGSSNYGYTF.

Here the CDR3 reads CASSPRRWADSPLHF. The CDR3 coding sequence is TGTGCCAGCTCACCAAGGCGGTGGGCTGATTCACCCCTCCACTTT. V is TRBV18 and J is TRBJ1-6; D is ambiguous. Germline V gene data show CDR1 as KGHSH and CDR2 as LQKENI. This CDR3 is built from 15 residues. The ends were cut back, 2 bases at V and 8 bases at J, with 13 bases in the middle.

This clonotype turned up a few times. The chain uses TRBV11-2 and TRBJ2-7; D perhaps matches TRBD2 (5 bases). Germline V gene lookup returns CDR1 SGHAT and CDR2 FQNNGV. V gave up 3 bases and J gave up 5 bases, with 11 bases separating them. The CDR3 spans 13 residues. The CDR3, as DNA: TGTGCCAGCAGCTTTTTAACGGGAAACGAGCAGTACTTC. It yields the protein CASSFLTGNEQYF.

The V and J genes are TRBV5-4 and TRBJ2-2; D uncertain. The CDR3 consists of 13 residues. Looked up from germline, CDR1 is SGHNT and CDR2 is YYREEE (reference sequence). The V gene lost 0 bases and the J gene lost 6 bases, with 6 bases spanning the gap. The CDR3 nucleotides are TGTGCCAGCAGCTTGGCCTGGGCCGGGGAGCTGTTTTTT. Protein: CASSLAWAGELFF.

The CDR3 sequence is CAWRNYRLPNTEAFF. CDR3 DNA sequence: TGTGCCTGGAGAAACTACCGACTCCCTAACACTGAAGCTTTCTTT. This chain joins TRBV30 and TRBJ1-1; D gene unclear. V gave up 3 bases and J gave up 2 bases, with 16 bases separating them. This CDR3 has 15 residues. Germline CDR1 and CDR2: GTSNPN and SVGIG (reference sequence).

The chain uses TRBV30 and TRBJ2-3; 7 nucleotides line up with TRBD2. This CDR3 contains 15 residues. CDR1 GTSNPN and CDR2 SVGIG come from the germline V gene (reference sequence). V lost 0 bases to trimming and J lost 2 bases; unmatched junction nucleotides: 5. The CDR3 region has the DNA TGTGCCTGGAGTGTAAACGGGGGGTTCACAGATACGCAGTATTTT. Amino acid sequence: CAWSVNGGFTDTQYF.

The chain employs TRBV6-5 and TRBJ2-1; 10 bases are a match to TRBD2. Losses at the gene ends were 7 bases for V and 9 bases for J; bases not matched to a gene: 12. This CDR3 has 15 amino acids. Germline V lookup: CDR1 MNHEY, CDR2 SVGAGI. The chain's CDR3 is CASTKLAGPQIEQFF. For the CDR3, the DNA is TGTGCCAGCACCAAACTAGCGGGGCCACAAATTGAGCAGTTCTTC.

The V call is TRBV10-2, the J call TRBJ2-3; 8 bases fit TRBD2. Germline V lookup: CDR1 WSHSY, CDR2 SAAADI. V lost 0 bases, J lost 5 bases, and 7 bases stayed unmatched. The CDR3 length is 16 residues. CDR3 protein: CASSESIGGAGDTQYF. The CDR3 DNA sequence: TGCGCCAGCAGTGAGTCGATCGGGGGGGCAGGAGATACGCAGTATTTT.

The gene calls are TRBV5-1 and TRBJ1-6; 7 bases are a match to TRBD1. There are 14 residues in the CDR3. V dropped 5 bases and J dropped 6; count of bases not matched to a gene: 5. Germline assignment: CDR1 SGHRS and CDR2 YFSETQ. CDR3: CASRVRDSNSPLHF. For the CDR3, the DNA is TGCGCCAGCAGAGTCCGGGACAGTAATTCACCCCTCCACTTT.

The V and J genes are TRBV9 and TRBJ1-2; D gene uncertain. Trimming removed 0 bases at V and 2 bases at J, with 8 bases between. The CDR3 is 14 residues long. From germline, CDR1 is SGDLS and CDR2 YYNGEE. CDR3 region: CASSVASENYGYTF. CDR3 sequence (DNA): TGTGCCAGCAGCGTAGCTTCAGAGAACTATGGCTACACCTTC.

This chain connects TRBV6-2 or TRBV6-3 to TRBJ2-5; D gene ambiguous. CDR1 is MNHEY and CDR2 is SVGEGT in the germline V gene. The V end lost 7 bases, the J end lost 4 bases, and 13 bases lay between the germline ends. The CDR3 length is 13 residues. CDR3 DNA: TGTGCCAGCAATGGAAGCCGGCGAGAGACCCAGTACTTC. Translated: CASNGSRRETQYF.

The CDR3 region has the DNA TGTGCCACCAGTGATGCGAACCCTGAGGTAGCGGATAGCACAGATACGCAGTATTTT. Its translation is CATSDANPEVADSTDTQYF. The chain couples TRBV24-1 to TRBJ2-3; D might be TRBD2 (6 bases). Germline-derived CDR1 and CDR2 are KGHDR and SFDVKD. CDR3 length equals 19 residues. V was trimmed by 3 bases and J by 0 bases, leaving 21 bases between them.

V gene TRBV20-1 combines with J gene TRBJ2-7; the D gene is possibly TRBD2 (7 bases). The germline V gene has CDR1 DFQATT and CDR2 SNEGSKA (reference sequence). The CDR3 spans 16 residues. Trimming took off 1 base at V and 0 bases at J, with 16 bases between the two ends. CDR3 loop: CSARGDNRGASYEQYF. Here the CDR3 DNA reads TGCAGTGCTAGAGGGGATAACCGGGGGGCCTCCTACGAGCAGTACTTC.

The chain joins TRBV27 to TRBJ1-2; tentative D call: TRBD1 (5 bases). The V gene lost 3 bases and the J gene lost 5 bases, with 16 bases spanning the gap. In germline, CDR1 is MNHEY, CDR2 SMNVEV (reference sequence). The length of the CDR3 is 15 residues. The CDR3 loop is CASSLTPGTAYGYTF. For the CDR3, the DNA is TGTGCCAGCAGTTTGACTCCCGGGACGGCTTATGGCTACACCTTC.